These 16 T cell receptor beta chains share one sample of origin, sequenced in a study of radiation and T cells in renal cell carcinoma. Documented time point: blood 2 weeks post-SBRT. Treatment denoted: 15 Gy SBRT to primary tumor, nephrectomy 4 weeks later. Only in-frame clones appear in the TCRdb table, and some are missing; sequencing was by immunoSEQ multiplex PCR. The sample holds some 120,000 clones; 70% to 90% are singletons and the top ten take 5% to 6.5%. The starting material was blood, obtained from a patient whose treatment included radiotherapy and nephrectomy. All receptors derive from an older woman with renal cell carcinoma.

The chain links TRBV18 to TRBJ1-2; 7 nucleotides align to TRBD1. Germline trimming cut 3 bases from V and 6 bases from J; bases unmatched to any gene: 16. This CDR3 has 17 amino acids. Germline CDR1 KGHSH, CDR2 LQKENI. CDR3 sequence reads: CASSPKGAGGLFDGYTF. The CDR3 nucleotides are TGTGCCAGCTCACCGAAGGGCGCAGGGGGGCTCTTTGATGGCTACACCTTC.

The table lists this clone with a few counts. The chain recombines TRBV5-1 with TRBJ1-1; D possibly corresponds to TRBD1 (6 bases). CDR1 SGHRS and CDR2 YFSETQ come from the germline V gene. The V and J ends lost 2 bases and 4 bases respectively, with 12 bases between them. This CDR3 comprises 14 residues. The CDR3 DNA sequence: TGCGCCAGCAGCTTCACAGGGTTGATCACTGAAGCTTTCTTT. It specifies CASSFTGLITEAFF.

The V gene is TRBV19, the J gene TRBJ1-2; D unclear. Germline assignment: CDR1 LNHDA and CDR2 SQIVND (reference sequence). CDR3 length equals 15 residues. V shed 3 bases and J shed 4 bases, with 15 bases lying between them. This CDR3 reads CASSMVGSGSYGYTF. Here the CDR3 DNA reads TGTGCCAGTAGTATGGTGGGCAGCGGTAGCTATGGCTACACCTTC.

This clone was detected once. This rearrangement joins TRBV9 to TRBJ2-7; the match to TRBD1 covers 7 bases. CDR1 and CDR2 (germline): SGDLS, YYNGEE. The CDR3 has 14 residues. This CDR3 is CASSPWSRRGQKRV. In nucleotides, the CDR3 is TGTGCCAGCAGCCCCTGGTCACGTAGGGGACAGAAAAGGGTC.

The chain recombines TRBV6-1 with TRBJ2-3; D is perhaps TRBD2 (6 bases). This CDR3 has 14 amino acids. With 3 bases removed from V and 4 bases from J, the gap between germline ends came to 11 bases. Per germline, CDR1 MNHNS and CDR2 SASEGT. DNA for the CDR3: TGTGCCAGCAGTGACGGCGGGGTGGCAGATACGCAGTATTTT. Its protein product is CASSDGGVADTQYF.

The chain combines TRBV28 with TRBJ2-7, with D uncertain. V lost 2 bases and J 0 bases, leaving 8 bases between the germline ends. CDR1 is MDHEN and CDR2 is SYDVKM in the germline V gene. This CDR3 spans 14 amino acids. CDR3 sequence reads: CASSLRHTSYEQYF. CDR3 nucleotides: TGTGCCAGCAGTTTACGACACACCTCCTACGAGCAGTACTTC.

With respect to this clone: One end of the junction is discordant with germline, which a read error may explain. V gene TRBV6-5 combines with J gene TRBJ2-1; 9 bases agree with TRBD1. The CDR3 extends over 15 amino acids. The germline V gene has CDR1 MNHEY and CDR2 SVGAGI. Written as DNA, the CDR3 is TGTGCCAGCGGTTACGGACAGGGGCCTTGGAATGAGCAGTTCTTC. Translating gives CASGYGQGPWNEQFF.

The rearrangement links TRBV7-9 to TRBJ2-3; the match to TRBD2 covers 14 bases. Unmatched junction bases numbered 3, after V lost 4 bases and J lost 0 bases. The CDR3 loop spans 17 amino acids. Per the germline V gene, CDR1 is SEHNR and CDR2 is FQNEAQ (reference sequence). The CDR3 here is CASSSGLAGASTDTQYF. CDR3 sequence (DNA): TGTGCCAGCAGCTCGGGACTAGCGGGGGCTAGCACAGATACGCAGTATTTT.

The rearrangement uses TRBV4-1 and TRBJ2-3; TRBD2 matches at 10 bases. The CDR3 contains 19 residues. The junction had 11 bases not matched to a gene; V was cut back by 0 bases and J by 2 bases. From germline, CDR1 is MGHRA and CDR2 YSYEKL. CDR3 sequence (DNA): TGCGCCAGCAGCCAAGATCCGGGACTAGCGACGTGGTACACAGATACGCAGTATTTT. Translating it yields CASSQDPGLATWYTDTQYF.

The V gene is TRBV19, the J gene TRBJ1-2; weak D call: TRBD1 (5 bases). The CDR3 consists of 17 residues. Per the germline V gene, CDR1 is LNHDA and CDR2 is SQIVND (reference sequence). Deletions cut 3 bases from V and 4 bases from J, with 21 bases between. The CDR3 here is CASSIFRKTGGSYGYTF. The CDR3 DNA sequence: TGTGCCAGTAGTATCTTTCGGAAAACTGGGGGAAGCTATGGCTACACCTTC.

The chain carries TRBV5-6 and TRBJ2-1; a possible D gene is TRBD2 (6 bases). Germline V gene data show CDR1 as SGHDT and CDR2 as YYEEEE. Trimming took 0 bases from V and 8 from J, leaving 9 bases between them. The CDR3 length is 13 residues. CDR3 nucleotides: TGTGCCAGCAGCTTGGCACTAGCAGATGAGCAGTTCTTC. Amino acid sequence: CASSLALADEQFF.

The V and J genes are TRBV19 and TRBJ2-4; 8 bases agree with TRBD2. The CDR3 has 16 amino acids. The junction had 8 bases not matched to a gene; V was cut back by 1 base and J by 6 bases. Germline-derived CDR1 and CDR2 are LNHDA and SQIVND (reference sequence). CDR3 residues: CASSIGVAGSLNIQYF. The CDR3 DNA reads TGTGCCAGTAGTATAGGGGTAGCGGGGAGCTTAAACATTCAGTACTTC.

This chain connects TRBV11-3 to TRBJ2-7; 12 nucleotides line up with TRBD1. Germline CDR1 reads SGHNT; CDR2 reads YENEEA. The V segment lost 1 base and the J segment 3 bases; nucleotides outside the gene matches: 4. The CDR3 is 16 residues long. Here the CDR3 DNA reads TGTGCCAGCAGCTTAGGGGGGACAGGGGGCTACTACGAGCAGTACTTC. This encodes CASSLGGTGGYYEQYF.

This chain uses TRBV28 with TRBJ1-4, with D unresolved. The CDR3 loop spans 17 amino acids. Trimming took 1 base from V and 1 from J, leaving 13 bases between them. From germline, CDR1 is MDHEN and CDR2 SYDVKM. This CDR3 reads CASSLSMGMGTNEKLFF. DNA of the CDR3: TGTGCCAGCAGTTTATCGATGGGTATGGGAACTAATGAAAAACTGTTTTTT.

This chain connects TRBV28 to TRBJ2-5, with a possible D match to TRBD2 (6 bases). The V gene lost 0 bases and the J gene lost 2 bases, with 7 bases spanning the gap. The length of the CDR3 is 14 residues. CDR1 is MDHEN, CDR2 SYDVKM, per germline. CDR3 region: CASSLWGGQETQYF. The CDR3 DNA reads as TGTGCCAGCAGTTTATGGGGGGGACAAGAGACCCAGTACTTC.

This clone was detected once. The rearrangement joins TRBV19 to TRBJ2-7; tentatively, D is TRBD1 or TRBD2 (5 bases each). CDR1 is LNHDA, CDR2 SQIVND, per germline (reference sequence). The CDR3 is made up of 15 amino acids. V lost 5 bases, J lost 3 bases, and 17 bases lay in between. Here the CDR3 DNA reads TGTGCCAGTAGTTTGAGAGGGGAGATCGACTACGAGCAGTACTTC. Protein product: CASSLRGEIDYEQYF.